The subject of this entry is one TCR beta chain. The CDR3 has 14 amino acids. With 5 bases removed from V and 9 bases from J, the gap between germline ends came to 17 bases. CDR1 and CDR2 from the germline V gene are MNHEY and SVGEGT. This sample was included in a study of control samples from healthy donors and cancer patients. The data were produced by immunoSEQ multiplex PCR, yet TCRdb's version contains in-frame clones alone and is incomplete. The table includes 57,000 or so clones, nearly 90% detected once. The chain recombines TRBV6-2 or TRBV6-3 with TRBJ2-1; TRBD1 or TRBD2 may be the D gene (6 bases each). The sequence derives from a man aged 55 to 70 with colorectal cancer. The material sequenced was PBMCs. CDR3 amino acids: CASSTPGAYGEQFF. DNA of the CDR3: TGTGCCAGCAGTACCCCGGGGGCGTATGGTGAGCAGTTCTTC.